This entry lists 15 T cell receptor beta chains sequenced from one sample in a study of spatial heterogeneity in lung cancer. From the 5' RACE reads, TCRdb called clonotypes with MiXCR, one entry per CDR3 protein. Of about 10,000 distinct CDR3 sequences in the sample, about 25% are singletons; the top ten hold around 3.7%. Time point here: blood at routine non-recurrence follow-up after resection. Sequences were derived from PBMCs, sampled at follow-up. These receptors originate from a female donor with early-stage non-small cell lung cancer.

A few counts support this clonotype. V and J are TRBV5-1 and TRBJ2-1, with TRBD2 as a possible D gene (6 bases). The V gene's germline CDR1 is SGHRS and CDR2 YFSETQ. The CDR3 loop spans 16 amino acids. Trimming pared 0 bases from V and 4 bases from J, leaving 14 bases between. The chain's CDR3 is CASSLGAGPTYNEQFF. CDR3 coding DNA: TGCGCCAGCAGCTTGGGGGCGGGACCAACGTACAATGAGCAGTTCTTC. The full variable domain, its missing parts supplied by reference TRBV5-1 and TRBJ2-1, is KAGVTQTPRYLIKTRGQQVTLSCSPISGHRSVSWYQQTPGQGLQFLFEYFSETQRNKGNFPGRFSGRQFSNSRSEMNVSTLELGDSALYLCASSLGAGPTYNEQFFGPGTRLTVL.

The chain combines TRBV7-2 with TRBJ2-1; TRBD2 is a possible D gene (6 bases). CDR1 is SGHTA and CDR2 is FQGNSA in the germline V gene. Trimming stripped 1 base from V and 7 bases from J, with 11 bases between. The CDR3 is made up of 14 amino acids. The CDR3 spells CASSLVGSRNEQFF. The CDR3 DNA reads TGTGCCAGCAGCTTAGTCGGGAGCCGTAATGAGCAGTTCTTC.

This chain connects TRBV19 to TRBJ2-1; 8 nucleotides agree with TRBD2. V lost 4 bases to trimming and J lost 4 bases; unmatched junction nucleotides: 6. Germline V gives CDR1 LNHDA, CDR2 SQIVND (reference sequence). The CDR3 totals 15 residues. The CDR3 nucleotides are TGTGCCAGTAGTACATCGGGAGGGAATTACAATGAGCAGTTCTTC. Residues: CASSTSGGNYNEQFF.

This rearrangement joins TRBV7-3 to TRBJ2-2; no clear D. Germline V gene lookup returns CDR1 SGHTA and CDR2 FQGTGA. This CDR3 comprises 12 residues. V was cut by 1 base and J by 7 bases, with 4 bases left in between. The CDR3 nucleotides are TGTGCCAGCAGCTTAATTGTCGGGGAGCTGTTTTTT. This sequence encodes CASSLIVGELFF.

The table lists this clonotype with a few counts. CDR3 residues: CASSLGPVYEQYF. CDR3 bases: TGTGCCAGCAGTTTAGGGCCAGTCTACGAGCAGTACTTC. The V and J genes are TRBV12-3 or TRBV12-4 and TRBJ2-7, with unresolved D. The CDR3 runs to 13 residues. V lost 1 base and J 3 bases, leaving 7 bases between the germline ends.

This clonotype is medium-sized. The chain combines TRBV28 with TRBJ2-7; possibly TRBD2 for D (5 bases). The V gene lost 4 bases and the J gene lost 2 bases, with 9 bases spanning the gap. The CDR3 length is 13 residues. CDR1 is MDHEN and CDR2 is SYDVKM in the germline V gene. This chain's CDR3 is CASSSAGTYEQYF. The CDR3 DNA sequence: TGTGCCAGCAGTTCGGCGGGTACCTACGAGCAGTACTTC. Based on the CDR3 plus reference TRBV28 and TRBJ2-7, the full variable domain is DVKVTQSSRYLVKRTGEKVFLECVQDMDHENMFWYRQDPGLGLRLIYFSYDVKMKEKGDIPEGYSVSREKKERFSLILESASTNQTSMYLCASSSAGTYEQYFGPGTRLTVT.

V and J are TRBV4-3 and TRBJ2-7; 7 nucleotides match TRBD1. The CDR3 runs 13 residues. V was clipped by 1 base and J by 6 bases; unmatched bases: 3. Germline CDR1 and CDR2: LGHNA and YSLEER. CDR3 sequence reads: CASSQAYRGEQYF. CDR3 nucleotides: TGCGCCAGCAGCCAAGCCTACAGGGGCGAGCAGTACTTC.

In its sample, this clonotype was seen a few times. The chain joins TRBV5-1 to TRBJ2-5, with 9 bases matching TRBD2. The CDR3 has 16 amino acids. J gave up 2 bases and V 1 base, and 6 bases lay outside the gene matches. CDR1 and CDR2 from the germline V gene are SGHRS and YFSETQ. The CDR3 region is CASSLRGRARQETQYF. CDR3 DNA sequence: TGCGCCAGCAGCTTGCGCGGGAGGGCCCGGCAAGAGACCCAGTACTTC.

A few counts support this clonotype. The V call is TRBV28, the J call TRBJ2-7, with unresolved D. Germline lookup yields CDR1 MDHEN and CDR2 SYDVKM. CDR3 length: 13 residues. Trimming cost V 7 bases and J 9 bases, with 19 bases left between them. The CDR3 reads CASNRQYPLGQYF. For the CDR3, the DNA is TGTGCCAGCAACCGCCAGTACCCCCTCGGGCAGTACTTC.

The rearrangement uses TRBV11-2 and TRBJ2-7; weak D call: TRBD2 (6 bases). Germline CDR1 reads SGHAT; CDR2 reads FQNNGV. CDR3 length equals 15 residues. V was clipped by 5 bases and J by 0 bases, with 14 bases between them. This CDR3 is CASSRPVGSSYEQYF. The CDR3 bases are TGTGCCAGCAGCCGCCCTGTCGGGAGCTCCTACGAGCAGTACTTC.

The rearrangement uses TRBV7-2 and TRBJ2-7; no clear D gene. The V and J ends lost 1 base and 6 bases respectively, with 13 bases between them. The CDR3 is 14 residues long. Germline V gives CDR1 SGHTA, CDR2 FQGNSA. The CDR3 protein is CASSLGPSKLEQYF. CDR3 bases: TGTGCCAGCAGCTTAGGGCCTAGTAAACTCGAGCAGTACTTC.

This clonotype is labeled medium-sized. The genes are TRBV7-9 and TRBJ2-7; 10 nucleotides align to TRBD1. With V trimmed by 1 base and J by 0 bases, 3 bases remained unmatched. Germline V lookup: CDR1 SEHNR, CDR2 FQNEAQ (reference sequence). This CDR3 has 16 amino acids. CDR3 loop: CASSLVGDRGSYEQYF. Here the CDR3 DNA reads TGTGCCAGCAGCTTAGTGGGGGACAGGGGCTCCTACGAGCAGTACTTC.

This clonotype is classed as medium-sized. The chain joins TRBV7-9 to TRBJ1-1; D gene uncertain. Germline-derived CDR1 and CDR2 are SEHNR and FQNEAQ (reference sequence). The germline V and J ends were trimmed by 5 bases and 7 bases, with 11 bases remaining between them. The CDR3 consists of 12 residues. DNA for the CDR3: TGTGCCAGCAGCCAAAGAGGTCATGAAGCTTTCTTT. Its protein product is CASSQRGHEAFF.

Comments on this clonotype: Mismatch with germline at one junction end may stem from a read error. The V call is TRBV7-3, the J call TRBJ2-6; D is ambiguous. There are 16 residues in the CDR3. Germline assignment: CDR1 SGHTA and CDR2 FQGTGA. CDR3 protein: CASSLIHGSGSNVLTF. In DNA, the CDR3 is TGTGCCAGCAGCTTAATACACGGCTCTGGGTCCAACGTCCTGACTTTC.

This clonotype is medium-sized. The chain couples TRBV28 to TRBJ2-7; TRBD2 matches at 12 bases. V lost 4 bases and J lost 3; bases outside the gene matches: 7. The CDR3 totals 16 residues. Germline lookup yields CDR1 MDHEN and CDR2 SYDVKM. The chain's CDR3 is CASSSPGLAGSYEQYF. DNA of the CDR3: TGTGCCAGCAGTTCCCCCGGACTAGCGGGGAGCTACGAGCAGTACTTC.